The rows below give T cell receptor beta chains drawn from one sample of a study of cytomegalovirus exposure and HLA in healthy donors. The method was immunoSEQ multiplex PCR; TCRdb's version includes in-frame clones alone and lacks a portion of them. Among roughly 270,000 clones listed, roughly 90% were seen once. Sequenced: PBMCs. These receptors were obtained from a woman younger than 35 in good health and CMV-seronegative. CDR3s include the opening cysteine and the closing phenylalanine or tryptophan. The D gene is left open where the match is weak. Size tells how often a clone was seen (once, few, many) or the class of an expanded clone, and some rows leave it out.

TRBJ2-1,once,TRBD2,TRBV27,CASSSATSTFF,TGTGCCAGCAGTTCGGCGACTAGCACGTTCTTC
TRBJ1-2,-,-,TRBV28,CASSIDRKGYTF,TGTGCCAGCAGTATCGACAGGAAAGGCTACACCTTC
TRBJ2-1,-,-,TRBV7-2,CASSLQDTYNEQFF,TGTGCCAGCAGCTTACAAGACACTTACAATGAGCAGTTCTTC
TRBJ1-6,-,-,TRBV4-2,CASSHPNSYNSPLHF,TGTGCCAGCAGCCACCCTAACTCCTATAATTCACCCCTCCACTTT
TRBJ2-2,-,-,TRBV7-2,CASSPPAGELFF,TGTGCCAGCAGCCCACCGGCCGGGGAGCTGTTTTTT
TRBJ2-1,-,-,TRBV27,CASSLQGDNEQFF,TGTGCCAGCAGTCTACAGGGAGATAATGAGCAGTTCTTC
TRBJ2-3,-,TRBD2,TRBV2,CASSLHLQLAGITDTQYF,TGTGCCAGCAGTCTCCACCTTCAACTAGCGGGAATTACAGATACGCAGTATTTT
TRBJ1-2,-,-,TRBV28,CASSLFRVQDGYTF,TGTGCCAGCAGTTTGTTCAGGGTGCAAGATGGCTACACCTTC
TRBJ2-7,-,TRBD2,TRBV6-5,CASRGLAGAPYEQYF,TGTGCCAGCAGAGGACTAGCGGGGGCCCCCTACGAGCAGTACTTC
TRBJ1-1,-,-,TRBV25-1,CASSDQNVRWSEAFF,TGTGCCAGCAGTGACCAAAATGTCAGGTGGTCTGAAGCTTTCTTT
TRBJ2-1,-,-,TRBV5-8,CASSLYSGRTVF,TGTGCCAGCAGCTTGTACTCCGGGAGAACGGTCTTC
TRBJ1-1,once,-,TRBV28,CASSFPPIF,TGTGCCAGCAGTTTCCCTCCTATCTTT
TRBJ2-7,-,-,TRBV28,CASSLLGGQGDF,TGTGCCAGCAGTTTATTGGGGGGCCAGGGGGACTTC
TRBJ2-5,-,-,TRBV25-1,CASSDPGSVGTQYF,TGTGCCAGCAGTGACCCGGGATCTGTTGGGACCCAGTACTTC
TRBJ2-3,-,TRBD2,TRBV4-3,CASSQGTSGTTDTQYF,TGCGCCAGCAGCCAAGGGACTAGCGGGACCACAGATACGCAGTATTTT
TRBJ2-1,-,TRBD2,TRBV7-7,CASSRLSGLAGVNEQFF,TGTGCTAGCAGCCGATTATCGGGACTAGCGGGAGTGAATGAGCAGTTCTTC
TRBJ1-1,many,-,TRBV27,CASSRGQSREAFF,TGTGCCAGCAGCCGCGGACAGAGTCGTGAAGCTTTCTTT
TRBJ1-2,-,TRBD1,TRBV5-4,CASSITGGGNYGYTF,TGTGCCAGCAGCATCACAGGGGGCGGTAACTATGGCTACACCTTC
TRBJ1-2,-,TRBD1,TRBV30,CAWIRRQGTGGYTF,TGTGCCTGGATCCGTCGACAGGGGACTGGTGGCTACACCTTC
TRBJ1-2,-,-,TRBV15,CATSPDLRANYGYTF,TGTGCCACCAGCCCGGACCTCAGGGCTAACTATGGCTACACCTTC
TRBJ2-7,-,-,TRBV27,CASSPRRGGYEQYF,TGTGCCAGCAGTCCCCGAAGGGGAGGCTACGAGCAGTACTTC
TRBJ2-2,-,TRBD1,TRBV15,CATSGAGTGSTGELFF,TGTGCCACCAGCGGAGCCGGGACAGGGTCCACCGGGGAGCTGTTTTTT
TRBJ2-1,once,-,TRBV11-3,CASSLDPGNNEQFF,TGTGCCAGCAGCTTAGATCCAGGGAACAATGAGCAGTTCTTC
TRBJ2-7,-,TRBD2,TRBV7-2,CASSFSGRAFGEQYF,TGTGCCAGCAGCTTTAGCGGGAGGGCCTTTGGAGAGCAGTACTTC
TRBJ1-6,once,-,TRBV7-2,CASSPLGRTSRGNSPLHF,TGTGCCAGCAGCCCCCTCGGAAGGACTTCCCGTGGGAATTCACCCCTCCACTTT
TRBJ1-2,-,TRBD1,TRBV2,CASHTGGVGGYTF,TGTGCCAGCCACACAGGGGGGGTAGGTGGCTACACCTTC
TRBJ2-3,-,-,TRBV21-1,CASSFGTSKPDTQYF,TGTGCCAGCTCCTTCGGGACTAGCAAGCCAGATACGCAGTATTTT
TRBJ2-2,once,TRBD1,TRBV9,CASSGRDRGTNTGELFF,TGTGCCAGCAGCGGACGAGACAGGGGCACAAACACCGGGGAGCTGTTTTTT
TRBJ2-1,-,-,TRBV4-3,CASRTDNEQFF,TGCGCCAGCAGGACAGACAATGAGCAGTTCTTC
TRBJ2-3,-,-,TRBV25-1,CASGSGDTQYF,TGTGCCAGCGGCAGCGGAGATACGCAGTATTTT
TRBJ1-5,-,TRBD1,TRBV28,CASKNGTVLNQPQHF,TGTGCCAGCAAAAACGGGACAGTCCTCAATCAGCCCCAGCATTTT
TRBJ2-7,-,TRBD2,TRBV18,CASSPTGLAGAHEQYF,TGTGCCAGCTCACCCACGGGACTAGCGGGAGCCCACGAGCAGTACTTC
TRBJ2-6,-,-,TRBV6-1,CAGTPKGANVLTF,TGTGCCGGTACTCCGAAAGGGGCCAACGTCCTGACTTTC